One sample yielded the 17 T cell receptor beta chains listed below, sequenced in a study of cytomegalovirus exposure and HLA in healthy donors. In the PCR, 60 Vbeta and 13 Jbeta primers were used. Here immunoSEQ multiplex PCR was the method, and the copy in TCRdb shows in-frame clones only, minus some. Of about 170,000 clones in the sample, 85% were seen once. The sample taken for sequencing was PBMCs. These TCRs come from a boy aged 2-15 years in good health and CMV-seronegative.

The chain recombines TRBV6-1 with TRBJ2-3, with TRBD1 identical over 10 bases. CDR1 MNHNS and CDR2 SASEGT come from the germline V gene. Germline trimming cut 1 base from V and 5 bases from J; bases unmatched to any gene: 9. This CDR3 region has 17 residues. The CDR3 DNA reads TGTGCCAGCAGTGAAGTGGGCGGGGGACAGGGGAAAGATACGCAGTATTTT. Residues: CASSEVGGGQGKDTQYF.

CDR3 DNA: TGTGCCAGCAGCTTTAAGCCGACAGGGTTGACTAATGAAAAACTGTTTTTT. It yields the protein CASSFKPTGLTNEKLFF. This chain joins TRBV5-6 and TRBJ1-4, with 7 bases lining up with TRBD1. The CDR3 loop spans 17 amino acids. With V trimmed by 2 bases and J by 2 bases, 9 bases remained unmatched. Germline V gene data show CDR1 as SGHDT and CDR2 as YYEEEE.

The chain carries TRBV5-1 and TRBJ2-5, with D possibly being TRBD2 (6 bases). CDR3 length: 14 residues. The germline V gene encodes CDR1 SGHRS and CDR2 YFSETQ. Trimming stripped 4 bases from V and 1 base from J, with 11 bases between. The CDR3 DNA is TGCGCCAGCAGCAGCGCGACTAGCCAAGAGACCCAGTACTTC. Residues: CASSSATSQETQYF.

V is TRBV10-1 and J is TRBJ1-6; tentatively, D is TRBD1 (5 bases). Trimming pared 3 bases from V and 9 bases from J, leaving 9 bases between. In germline, CDR1 is WNHNN, CDR2 SYGVQD (reference sequence). The length of the CDR3 is 13 residues. CDR3 protein: CASSEGEGSPLHF. The CDR3 DNA sequence: TGCGCCAGCAGTGAAGGGGAGGGTTCACCCCTCCACTTT.

The chain recombines TRBV11-2 with TRBJ2-2, with D hard to call. Germline loops: CDR1 SGHAT, CDR2 FQNNGV. This CDR3 contains 13 residues. V lost 2 bases and J lost 4, with 5 bases in between. In DNA form, the CDR3 reads TGTGCCAGCAGCTTAACGGGCACCGGGGAGCTGTTTTTT. As protein: CASSLTGTGELFF.

The chain carries TRBV28 and TRBJ1-1; no firm D call. Looked up from germline, CDR1 is MDHEN and CDR2 is SYDVKM. The CDR3 has 13 residues. With 10 bases removed from V and 5 bases from J, the gap between germline ends came to 17 bases. The CDR3 is CANITEERTEAFF. In nucleotides, the CDR3 is TGTGCCAACATAACGGAGGAAAGGACTGAAGCTTTCTTT.

The chain carries TRBV4-1 and TRBJ1-1, with D unclear. Trimming left V 0 bases short and J 5 bases short, with 10 bases between. Germline lookup yields CDR1 MGHRA and CDR2 YSYEKL. This CDR3 spans 14 amino acids. As DNA, the CDR3 is TGCGCCAGCAGCCAAGATAGGTCGGGGACTGAAGCTTTCTTT. Translating it yields CASSQDRSGTEAFF.

This chain links TRBV4-1 with TRBJ2-5; 7 bases are a match to TRBD2. The CDR3 has 15 amino acids. CDR1 MGHRA and CDR2 YSYEKL come from the germline V gene. V gave up 1 base and J gave up 1 base; unmatched junction bases: 3. This CDR3 is CASSQGGGTQETQYF. CDR3 DNA: TGCGCCAGCAGCCAAGGGGGGGGGACCCAAGAGACCCAGTACTTC.

CDR3 amino acids: CASRPGQGMNTEAFF. The DNA for the CDR3 is TGTGCCAGCAGGCCGGGACAGGGGATGAACACTGAAGCTTTCTTT. The chain is built from TRBV6-5 and TRBJ1-1; 10 nucleotides agree with TRBD1. The CDR3 totals 15 residues. The V and J ends lost 6 bases and 0 bases, in that order; junction bases with no gene match: 4. Germline V gene sequence: CDR1 MNHEY, CDR2 SVGAGI.

The chain recombines TRBV28 with TRBJ2-5; 11 bases line up with TRBD2. The ends lost 6 bases at V and 1 base at J; junction bases unmatched: 4. CDR1 and CDR2 (germline): MDHEN, SYDVKM. The CDR3 runs 15 residues. CDR3 protein: CASSRLAGFQETQYF. The CDR3 coding sequence is TGTGCCAGCAGCCGACTAGCGGGGTTCCAAGAGACCCAGTACTTC.

The chain has TRBV28 and TRBJ1-2; D remains unclear. The germline V gene has CDR1 MDHEN and CDR2 SYDVKM. V lost 1 base and J lost 8, with 23 bases in between. The CDR3 consists of 17 residues. CDR3 sequence: CASSLYILTGFPRGYTF. The CDR3 DNA reads as TGTGCCAGCAGTTTATACATTCTTACCGGGTTCCCAAGGGGCTACACCTTC.

The J gene is TRBJ1-1, the V gene TRBV7-9; unclear D gene. Trimming stripped 1 base from V and 4 bases from J, with 4 bases between. This CDR3 spans 12 amino acids. Germline V CDR1 and CDR2: SEHNR, FQNEAQ (reference sequence). The CDR3 reads CASSLEATEAFF. Here the CDR3 DNA reads TGTGCCAGCAGCTTAGAAGCCACTGAAGCTTTCTTT.

The chain employs TRBV6-1 and TRBJ2-3; perhaps TRBD2 as D (6 bases). Germline-derived CDR1 and CDR2 are MNHNS and SASEGT. CDR3 length equals 13 residues. V was pared by 5 bases and J by 4 bases, with 10 bases between. CDR3 protein: CASSTRLADTQYF. For the CDR3, the DNA is TGTGCCAGCAGTACCCGACTAGCAGATACGCAGTATTTT.

The chain carries TRBV28 and TRBJ1-5; no reliable D call. Germline CDR1 is MDHEN and CDR2 is SYDVKM. Trimming took 3 bases from V and 4 from J, leaving 13 bases between them. The CDR3 runs to 15 residues. CDR3 residues: CASSLEQRLNQPQHF. The CDR3 bases are TGTGCCAGCAGTTTGGAACAGAGATTGAATCAGCCCCAGCATTTT.

The genes are TRBV28 and TRBJ2-7; 11 bases are a match to TRBD1. The CDR3 is 14 residues long. V was pared by 6 bases and J by 6 bases, with 7 bases of the junction left unmatched. The germline CDR1 and CDR2 sequences are MDHEN and SYDVKM. The CDR3 here is CASSRGTGGSEQYV. The CDR3 DNA follows: TGTGCCAGCAGCCGGGGGACAGGGGGGTCCGAGCAGTACGTC.

V is TRBV5-1 and J is TRBJ2-7; 7 bases fit TRBD2. The CDR3 is 14 amino acids. V lost 6 bases, J lost 1 base, and 7 bases stayed unmatched. The germline CDR1 and CDR2 sequences are SGHRS and YFSETQ. CDR3 region: CASTARAGSYEQYF. DNA of the CDR3: TGCGCCAGCACAGCAAGAGCGGGGTCCTACGAGCAGTACTTC.

The gene calls are TRBV28 and TRBJ2-7, with 10 positions matching TRBD2. Per the germline V gene, CDR1 is MDHEN and CDR2 is SYDVKM. The V gene end was trimmed by 3 bases and the J gene end by 3 bases; junction bases not matched to a gene: 5. This CDR3 contains 15 residues. The CDR3 here is CASSLSGRGGYEQYF. CDR3 in DNA: TGTGCCAGCAGTTTGAGCGGGAGGGGGGGCTACGAGCAGTACTTC.